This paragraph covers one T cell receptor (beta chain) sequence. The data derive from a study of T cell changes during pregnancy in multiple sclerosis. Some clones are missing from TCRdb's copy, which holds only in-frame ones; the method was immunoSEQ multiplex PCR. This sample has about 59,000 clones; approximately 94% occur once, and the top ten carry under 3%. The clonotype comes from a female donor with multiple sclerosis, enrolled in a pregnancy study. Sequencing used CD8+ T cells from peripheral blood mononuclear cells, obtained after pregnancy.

Here the CDR3 reads CASQPGTLSYEQYF. For the CDR3, the DNA is TGTGCCAGTCAGCCCGGGACACTCTCCTACGAGCAGTACTTC. This rearrangement joins TRBV2 to TRBJ2-7; D is perhaps TRBD1 (6 bases). Germline CDR1 reads SNHLY; CDR2 reads FYNNEI. The ends were cut back, 9 bases at V and 0 bases at J, with 15 bases in the middle. This CDR3 region has 14 residues.